This TCR delta chain was found in a study of Vδ1+ human thymocytes. After removal of 0 bases from V and 8 bases from J, the junction contained 18 bases not matched to a gene. The V gene's germline CDR1 is TSWWSYY and CDR2 QGS. CDR3 length: 19 residues. Only a few counts were recorded for this clone. What it binds is unknown. Study-wide findings and caveats: In the thymus, TRG and TRD repertoires looked highly polyclonal with Gaussian CDR3 lengths. Bulk data may be misread because of unexpected Vdelta2 sequences.

Extracted RNA was reverse transcribed into cDNA. The CDR3 regions were amplified by multiplex PCR from V-gene primers to a constant-region primer. TCRdb processed the multiplex PCR reads again with the CATT caller. The sample includes more than 25,000 delta-chain clones, 6.5% to 8% seen only once; the top ten take around 0.91%. Thymocytes were sorted as CD3+ TCRVdelta1+ TCRVdelta2- after alphabeta T cell depletion. This chain connects TRDV1 to TRDJ1; 10 nucleotides match TRDD3. This clonotype originated in a girl under three years old who had congenital heart surgery. Sequenced material: Vdelta1+ gamma-delta thymocytes from the thymus. Subset given: FACS-sorted CD3+ TCRalphabeta- TCRVdelta1+ TCRVdelta2- thymocytes. DNA for the CDR3: TGTGCTCTTGGGGAACTCGTAACGGTACTGGGGGATTTCATCCCGAAACTCATCTTT. Protein sequence: CALGELVTVLGDFIPKLIF.